This T cell receptor (beta chain) stems from a study of graft-versus-host responses after intestinal transplantation. On the study more broadly: Grafts were multivisceral, liver-intestinal, or isolated intestinal. Study conclusions and caveats: Some GvH clones were seen earlier in gut or blood, suggesting intestinal origin. Where graft-donor T cell macrochimerism was present, patients had high graft-versus-host to host-versus-graft clonal ratios in allografts.

The table came from immunoSEQ multiplex PCR; TCRdb's copy has only in-frame clones and leaves some out. The table includes under 85,000 clones, around 90% detected once. Per the germline V gene, CDR1 is SGDLS and CDR2 is YYNGEE. The CDR3 length is 14 residues. The V gene lost 7 bases and the J gene lost 0 bases, with 13 bases spanning the gap. A remark on this clone: The antigen remains unidentified.

The TCR sequence derives from a human donor who received an intestinal transplant. V gene TRBV9 combines with J gene TRBJ1-2, with D perhaps matching TRBD1 (5 bases). Sequenced here: unstimulated CD8+ T cells sorted from spleen or lymph node cells, sampled before intestinal transplant. The CDR3 DNA sequence: TGTGCCAGCCTGGGCGGGGGGACTAACTATGGCTACACCTTC. Its protein product is CASLGGGTNYGYTF. The whole variable domain, filled in from reference TRBV9 and TRBJ1-2, reads DSGVTQTPKHLITATGQRVTLRCSPRSGDLSVYWYQQSLDQGLQFLIQYYNGEERAKGNILERFSAQQFPDLHSELNLSSLELGDSALYFCASLGGGTNYGYTFGSGTRLTVV.